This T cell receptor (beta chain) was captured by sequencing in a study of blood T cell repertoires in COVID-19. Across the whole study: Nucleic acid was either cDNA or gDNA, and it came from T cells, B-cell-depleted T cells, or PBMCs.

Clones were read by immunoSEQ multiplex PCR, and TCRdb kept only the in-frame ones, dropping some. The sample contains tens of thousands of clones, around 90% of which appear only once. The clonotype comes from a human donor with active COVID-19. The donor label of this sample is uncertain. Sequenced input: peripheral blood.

The CDR3 loop reads CASSLSDGGYGYTF. The CDR3 bases are TGTGCCAGCTCACTATCGGACGGGGGTTATGGCTACACCTTC. The gene calls are TRBV18 and TRBJ1-2, with D possibly TRBD1 on 5 matching bases. This CDR3 comprises 14 residues. Germline lookup yields CDR1 KGHSH and CDR2 LQKENI. V dropped 4 bases and J dropped 5 bases, with 14 bases sitting between them.